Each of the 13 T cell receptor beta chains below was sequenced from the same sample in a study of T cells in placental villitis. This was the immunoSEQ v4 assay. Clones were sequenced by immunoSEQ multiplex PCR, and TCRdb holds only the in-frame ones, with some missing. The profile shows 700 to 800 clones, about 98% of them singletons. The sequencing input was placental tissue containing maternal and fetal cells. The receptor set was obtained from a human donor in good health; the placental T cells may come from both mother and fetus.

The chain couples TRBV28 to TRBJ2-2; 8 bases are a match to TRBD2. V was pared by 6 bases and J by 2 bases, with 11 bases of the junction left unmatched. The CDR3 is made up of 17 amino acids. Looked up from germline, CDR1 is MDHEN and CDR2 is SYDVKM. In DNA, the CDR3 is TGTGCCAGCAGCCCCCCAGGGCTAGCGGGCAACACCGGGGAGCTGTTTTTT. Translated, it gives CASSPPGLAGNTGELFF.

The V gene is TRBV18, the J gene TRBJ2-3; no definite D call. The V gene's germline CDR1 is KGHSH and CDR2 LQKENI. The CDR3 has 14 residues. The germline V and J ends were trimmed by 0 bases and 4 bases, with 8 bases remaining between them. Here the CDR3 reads CASSPPAQADTQYF. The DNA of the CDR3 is TGTGCCAGCTCACCACCAGCGCAGGCAGATACGCAGTATTTT.

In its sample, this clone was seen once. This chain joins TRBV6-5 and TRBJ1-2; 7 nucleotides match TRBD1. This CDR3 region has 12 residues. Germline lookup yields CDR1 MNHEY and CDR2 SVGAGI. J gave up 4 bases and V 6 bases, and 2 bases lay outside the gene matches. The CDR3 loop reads CASRAGGYGYTF. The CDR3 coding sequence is TGTGCCAGCAGGGCAGGGGGCTATGGCTACACCTTC.

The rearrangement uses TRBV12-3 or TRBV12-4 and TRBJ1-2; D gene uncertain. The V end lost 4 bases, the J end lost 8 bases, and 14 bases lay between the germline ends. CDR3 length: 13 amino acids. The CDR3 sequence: CASSSPGSRGYTF. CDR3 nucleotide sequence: TGTGCCAGCAGTTCTCCGGGCAGTCGAGGCTACACCTTC.

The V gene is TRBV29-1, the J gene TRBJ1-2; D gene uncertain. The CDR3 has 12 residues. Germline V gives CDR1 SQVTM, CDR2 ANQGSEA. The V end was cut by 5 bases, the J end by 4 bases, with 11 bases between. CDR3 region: CSVSQPGYGYTF. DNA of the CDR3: TGCAGCGTTTCACAACCTGGCTATGGCTACACCTTC.

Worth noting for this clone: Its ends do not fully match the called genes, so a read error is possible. DNA of the CDR3: TGTACCAGCAGTTACACGCAGGGTCACGAGCAGTACTTC. Residues: CTSSYTQGHEQYF. This chain connects TRBV6-5 to TRBJ2-7, with D maybe TRBD1 (5 bases). This CDR3 region has 13 residues. In germline, CDR1 is MNHEY, CDR2 SVGAGI.

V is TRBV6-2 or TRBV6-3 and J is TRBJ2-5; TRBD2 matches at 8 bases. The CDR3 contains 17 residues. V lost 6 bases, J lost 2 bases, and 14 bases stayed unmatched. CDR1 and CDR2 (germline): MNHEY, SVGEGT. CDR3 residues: CASSFTPGLDLQETQYF. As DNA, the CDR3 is TGTGCCAGCAGCTTCACACCGGGACTAGATCTACAAGAGACCCAGTACTTC.

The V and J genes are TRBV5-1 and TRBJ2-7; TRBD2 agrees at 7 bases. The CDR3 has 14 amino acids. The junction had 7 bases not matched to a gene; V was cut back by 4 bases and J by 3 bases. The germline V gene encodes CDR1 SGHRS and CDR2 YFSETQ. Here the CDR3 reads CASSGTSGVYEQYF. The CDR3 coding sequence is TGCGCCAGCAGCGGTACGAGCGGGGTCTACGAGCAGTACTTC.

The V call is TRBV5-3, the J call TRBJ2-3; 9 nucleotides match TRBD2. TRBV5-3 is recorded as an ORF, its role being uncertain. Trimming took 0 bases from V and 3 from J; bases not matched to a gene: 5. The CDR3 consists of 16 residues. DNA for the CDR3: TGTGCCAGAAGCTTGGAGCTCCTAGCGGGGACAGATACGCAGTATTTT. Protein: CARSLELLAGTDTQYF.

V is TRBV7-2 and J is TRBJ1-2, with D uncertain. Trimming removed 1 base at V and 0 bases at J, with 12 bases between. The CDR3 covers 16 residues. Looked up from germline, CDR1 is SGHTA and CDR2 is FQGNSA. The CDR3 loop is CASSLGQQRANYGYTF. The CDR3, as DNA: TGTGCCAGCAGCTTAGGTCAACAGAGAGCTAACTATGGCTACACCTTC.

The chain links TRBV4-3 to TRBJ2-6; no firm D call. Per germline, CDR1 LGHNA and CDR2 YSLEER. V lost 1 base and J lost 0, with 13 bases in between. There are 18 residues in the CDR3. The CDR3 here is CASSQGSPGDSGANVLTF. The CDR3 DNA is TGCGCCAGCAGCCAAGGCTCCCCTGGGGACTCTGGGGCCAACGTCCTGACTTTC.

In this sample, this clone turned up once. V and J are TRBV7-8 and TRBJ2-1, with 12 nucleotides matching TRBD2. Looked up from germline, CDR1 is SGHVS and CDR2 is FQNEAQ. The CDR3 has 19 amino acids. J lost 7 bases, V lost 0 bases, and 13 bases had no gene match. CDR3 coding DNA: TGTGCCAGCAGCTTAGCCGGACTAGCGGGACCCTTAACAGGGAATGAGCAGTTCTTC. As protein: CASSLAGLAGPLTGNEQFF.

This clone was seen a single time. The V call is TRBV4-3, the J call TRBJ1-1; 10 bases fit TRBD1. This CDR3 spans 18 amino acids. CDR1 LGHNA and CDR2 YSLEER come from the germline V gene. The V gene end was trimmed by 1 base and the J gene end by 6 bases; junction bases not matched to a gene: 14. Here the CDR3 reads CASSQVYTDRGRGAEAFF. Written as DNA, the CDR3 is TGCGCCAGCAGCCAAGTTTATACTGACAGGGGGCGCGGGGCTGAAGCTTTCTTT.